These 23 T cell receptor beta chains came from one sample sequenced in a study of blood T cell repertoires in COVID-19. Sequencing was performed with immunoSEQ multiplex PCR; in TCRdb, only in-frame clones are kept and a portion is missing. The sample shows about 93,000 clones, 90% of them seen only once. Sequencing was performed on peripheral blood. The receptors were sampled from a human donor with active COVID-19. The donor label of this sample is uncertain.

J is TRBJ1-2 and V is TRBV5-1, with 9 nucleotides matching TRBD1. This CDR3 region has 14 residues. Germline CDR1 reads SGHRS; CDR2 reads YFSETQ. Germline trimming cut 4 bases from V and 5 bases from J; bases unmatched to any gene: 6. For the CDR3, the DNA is TGCGCCAGCAGCGACAGGGGGGAGAGTTATGGCTACACCTTC. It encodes CASSDRGESYGYTF.

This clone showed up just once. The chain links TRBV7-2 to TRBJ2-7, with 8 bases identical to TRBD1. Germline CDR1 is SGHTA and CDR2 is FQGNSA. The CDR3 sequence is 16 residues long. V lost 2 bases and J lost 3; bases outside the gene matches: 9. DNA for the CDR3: TGTGCCAGCAGCTTACAGCCCCCGGACAGGGACTACGAGCAGTACTTC. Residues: CASSLQPPDRDYEQYF.

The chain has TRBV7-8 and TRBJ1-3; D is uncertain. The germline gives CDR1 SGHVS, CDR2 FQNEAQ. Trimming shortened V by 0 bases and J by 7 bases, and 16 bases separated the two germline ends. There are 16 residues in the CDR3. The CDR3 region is CASSLADRSGSNTIYF. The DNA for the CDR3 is TGTGCCAGCAGCTTAGCTGATAGGAGTGGATCGAACACCATATATTTT.

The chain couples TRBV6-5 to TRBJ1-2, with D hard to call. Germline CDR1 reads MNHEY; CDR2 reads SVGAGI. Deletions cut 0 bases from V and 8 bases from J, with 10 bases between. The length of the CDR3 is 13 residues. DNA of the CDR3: TGTGCCAGCAGTTACTCGGCGGGCGGGGGCTACACCTTC. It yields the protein CASSYSAGGGYTF.

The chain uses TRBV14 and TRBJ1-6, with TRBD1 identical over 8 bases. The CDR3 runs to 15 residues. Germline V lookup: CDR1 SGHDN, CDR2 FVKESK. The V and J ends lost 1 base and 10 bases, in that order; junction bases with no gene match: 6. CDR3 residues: CASSQVGQGGSPLHF. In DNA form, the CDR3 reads TGTGCCAGCAGCCAAGTCGGACAGGGAGGCTCACCCCTCCACTTT.

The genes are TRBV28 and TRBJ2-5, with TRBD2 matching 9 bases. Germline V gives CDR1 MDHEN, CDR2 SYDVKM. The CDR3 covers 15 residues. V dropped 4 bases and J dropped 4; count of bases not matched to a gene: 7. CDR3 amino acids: CASSSAGGSSETQYF. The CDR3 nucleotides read TGTGCCAGCAGTTCGGCGGGGGGGAGTTCAGAGACCCAGTACTTC. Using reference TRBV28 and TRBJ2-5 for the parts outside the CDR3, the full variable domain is DVKVTQSSRYLVKRTGEKVFLECVQDMDHENMFWYRQDPGLGLRLIYFSYDVKMKEKGDIPEGYSVSREKKERFSLILESASTNQTSMYLCASSSAGGSSETQYFGPGTRLLVL.

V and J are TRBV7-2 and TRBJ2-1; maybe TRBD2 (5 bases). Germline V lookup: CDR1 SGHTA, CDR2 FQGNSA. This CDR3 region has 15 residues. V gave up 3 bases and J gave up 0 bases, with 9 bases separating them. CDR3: CASSLDWGSYNEQFF. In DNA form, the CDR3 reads TGTGCCAGCAGCTTGGACTGGGGCTCCTACAATGAGCAGTTCTTC.

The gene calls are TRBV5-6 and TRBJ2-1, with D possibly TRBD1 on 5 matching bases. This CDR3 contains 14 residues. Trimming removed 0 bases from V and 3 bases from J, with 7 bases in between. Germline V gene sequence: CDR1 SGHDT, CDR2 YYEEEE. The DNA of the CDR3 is TGTGCCAGCAGCTTGGGAACAGGCTACAATGAGCAGTTCTTC. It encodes CASSLGTGYNEQFF.

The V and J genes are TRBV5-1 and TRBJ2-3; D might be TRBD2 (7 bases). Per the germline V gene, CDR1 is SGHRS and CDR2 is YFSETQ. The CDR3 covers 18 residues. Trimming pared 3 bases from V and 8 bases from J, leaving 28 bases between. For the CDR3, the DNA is TGCGCCAGCAGCTCAGCGGGACCCATTGGGGGGGGCAAGGGTACGCAGTATTTT. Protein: CASSSAGPIGGGKGTQYF.

CDR3 residues: CASSLGTSAYNEQFF. DNA of the CDR3: TGTGCCAGCAGCCTGGGGACTAGCGCTTACAATGAGCAGTTCTTC. The chain recombines TRBV6-5 with TRBJ2-1; 10 positions match TRBD2. The CDR3 sequence is 15 residues long. After removal of 6 bases from V and 4 bases from J, the junction contained 6 bases not matched to a gene. From germline, CDR1 is MNHEY and CDR2 SVGAGI.

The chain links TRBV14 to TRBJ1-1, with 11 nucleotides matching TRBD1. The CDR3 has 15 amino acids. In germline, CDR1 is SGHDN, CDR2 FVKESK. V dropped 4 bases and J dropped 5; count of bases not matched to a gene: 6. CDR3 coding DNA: TGTGCCAGCAGCCTGAGGACAGGGGGCGTAACTGAAGCTTTCTTT. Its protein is CASSLRTGGVTEAFF.

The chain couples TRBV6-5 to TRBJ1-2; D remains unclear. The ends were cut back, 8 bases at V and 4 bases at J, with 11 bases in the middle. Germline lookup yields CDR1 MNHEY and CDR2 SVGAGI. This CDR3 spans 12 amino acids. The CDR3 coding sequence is TGTGCCAGCCGAGGGATTGTCTATGGCTACACCTTC. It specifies CASRGIVYGYTF.

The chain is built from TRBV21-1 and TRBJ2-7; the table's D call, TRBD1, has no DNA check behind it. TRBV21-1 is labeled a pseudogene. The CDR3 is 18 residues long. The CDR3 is CASSKAPLPGQESYEQYF. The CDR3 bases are TGTGCCAGCAGCAAAGCCCCACTACCGGGACAGGAATCCTACGAGCAGTACTTC.

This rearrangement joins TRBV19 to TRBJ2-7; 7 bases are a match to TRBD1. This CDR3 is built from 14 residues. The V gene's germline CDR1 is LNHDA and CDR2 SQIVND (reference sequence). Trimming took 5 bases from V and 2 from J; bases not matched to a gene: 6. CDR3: CASSPSRGTYEQYF. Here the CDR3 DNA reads TGTGCCAGTAGTCCCTCCAGGGGGACCTACGAGCAGTACTTC.

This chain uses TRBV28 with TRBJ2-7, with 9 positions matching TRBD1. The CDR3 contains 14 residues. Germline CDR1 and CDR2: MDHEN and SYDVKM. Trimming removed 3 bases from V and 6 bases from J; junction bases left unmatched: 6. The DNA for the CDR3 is TGTGCCAGCAGTTTTGGGACAGGGCGTTTCGAGCAGTACTTC. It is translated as CASSFGTGRFEQYF.

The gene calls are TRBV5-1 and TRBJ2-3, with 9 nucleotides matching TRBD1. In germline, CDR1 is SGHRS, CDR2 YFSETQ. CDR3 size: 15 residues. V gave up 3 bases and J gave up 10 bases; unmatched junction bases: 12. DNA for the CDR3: TGCGCCAGCAGCTCCGGACAGGGGCCCCACCAGGCGCAGTATTTT. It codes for CASSSGQGPHQAQYF.

The CDR3 region is CASSQDRSIQGIIYNEQFF. In DNA, the CDR3 is TGCGCCAGCAGCCAAGATAGGTCCATACAGGGGATTATTTACAATGAGCAGTTCTTC. The chain couples TRBV4-1 to TRBJ2-1, with 7 bases matching TRBD1. In germline, CDR1 is MGHRA, CDR2 YSYEKL. Trimming took 0 bases from V and 4 from J; bases not matched to a gene: 15. This CDR3 has 19 residues.

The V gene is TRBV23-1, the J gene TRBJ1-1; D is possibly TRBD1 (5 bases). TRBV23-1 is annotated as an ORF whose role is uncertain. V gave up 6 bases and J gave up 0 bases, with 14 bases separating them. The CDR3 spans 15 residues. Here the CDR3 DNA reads TGCGCCAGCAGCCCAATGGGGGGGATGAACACTGAAGCTTTCTTT. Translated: CASSPMGGMNTEAFF.

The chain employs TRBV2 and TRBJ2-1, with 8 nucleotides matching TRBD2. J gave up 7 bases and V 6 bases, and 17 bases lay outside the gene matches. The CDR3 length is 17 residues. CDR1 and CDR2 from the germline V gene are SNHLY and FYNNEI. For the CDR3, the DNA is TGTGCCAGCAGGGTCCCGGGACTAGGGGGAGGAGGGAATGAGCAGTTCTTC. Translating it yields CASRVPGLGGGGNEQFF.

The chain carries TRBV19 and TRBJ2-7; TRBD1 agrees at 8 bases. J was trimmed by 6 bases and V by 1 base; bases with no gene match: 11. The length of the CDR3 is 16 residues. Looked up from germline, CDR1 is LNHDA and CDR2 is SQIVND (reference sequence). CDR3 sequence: CASSIVGQGAFGEQYF. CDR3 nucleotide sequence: TGTGCCAGTAGTATAGTAGGGCAGGGGGCCTTTGGCGAGCAGTACTTC.

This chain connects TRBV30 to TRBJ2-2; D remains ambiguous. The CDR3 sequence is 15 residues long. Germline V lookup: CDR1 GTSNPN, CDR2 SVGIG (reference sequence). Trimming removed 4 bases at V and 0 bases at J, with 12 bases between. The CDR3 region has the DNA TGTGCCTGGACTCGGGTGAACACGAACACCGGGGAGCTGTTTTTT. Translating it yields CAWTRVNTNTGELFF.

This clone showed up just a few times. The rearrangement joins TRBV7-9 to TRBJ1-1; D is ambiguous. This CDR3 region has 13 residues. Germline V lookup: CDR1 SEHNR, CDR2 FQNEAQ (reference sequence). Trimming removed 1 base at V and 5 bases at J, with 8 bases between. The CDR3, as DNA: TGTGCCAGCAGCTTAGAATCCGGGACTGAAGCTTTCTTT. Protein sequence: CASSLESGTEAFF.

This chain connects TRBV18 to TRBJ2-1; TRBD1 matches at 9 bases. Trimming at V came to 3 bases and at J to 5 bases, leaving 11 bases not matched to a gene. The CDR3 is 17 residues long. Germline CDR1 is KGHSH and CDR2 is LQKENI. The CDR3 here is CASSPGTGMGPHNEQFF. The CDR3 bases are TGTGCCAGCTCACCGGGGACAGGGATGGGGCCACACAATGAGCAGTTCTTC.